The rows below give T cell receptor beta chains drawn from one sample of a study of blood T cell repertoires in COVID-19. Some clones are missing from TCRdb's copy, which holds only in-frame ones; the method was immunoSEQ multiplex PCR. The sample holds fewer than 300,000 clones, around 90% seen once. The source material was PBMCs or T cells enriched from blood (not recorded which). All receptors derive from a woman aged 30 to 39 who had recovered from COVID-19. Both conserved end residues are part of each CDR3.

>16|TRBJ1-5|TRBV28
CASSQVVGRPDQPQHF
>14|TRBJ2-7|TRBV7-2
CASSIRTSGDKQYF
>16|TRBJ1-6|TRBV18
CASSPSGTGENSPLHF
>15|TRBJ1-4|TRBV28
CASSGRETTEEKLFF
>14|TRBJ1-2|TRBV7-2
CASSLDGANYGYTF
>13|TRBJ1-4|TRBV30
CAWTRGLNEKLFF
>15|TRBJ2-3|TRBV6-4
CASSDTSGAPRTQYF
>15|TRBJ2-2|TRBV28
CASSLLVQTTGELFF
>14|TRBJ2-3|TRBV27
CASRLAGDTDTQYF
>16|TRBJ2-3|TRBV7-2
CASMPLAGVFIDTQYF
>15|TRBJ1-1|TRBV9
CASSPPGGVESEAFF
>15|TRBJ2-7|TRBV28
CASSIRQGITYEQYF
>16|TRBJ2-6|TRBV10-3
CATLRGNLGGANILTF
>14|TRBJ2-3|TRBV7-2
CASSRDRPTDTQYF